The 20 T cell receptor beta chains listed next were all sequenced from one sample in a study of cytomegalovirus exposure and HLA in healthy donors (dated by TCRdb to the late 2010s). Libraries were prepared through the immunoSEQ multiplex PCR assay. TCRdb carries this immuneACCESS record with in-frame sequences only. Its versions omit some clonotypes, under half of them owing to an unresolved V gene in the studies checked, with the rest unexplained. Here the sample has 35,000 to 55,000 clones; approximately 93% occur a single time. Of the sample, 2% to 2.5% falls within the top ten clones. Sequencing was done on a sample of PBMCs. These TCRs come from a woman under 30 in good health and CMV-seronegative.

This sequence joins TRBV4-1 and TRBJ1-4; D is perhaps TRBD1 (6 bases). CDR1 MGHRA and CDR2 YSYEKL come from the germline V gene. The CDR3 consists of 17 residues. The V and J ends lost 4 bases and 1 base respectively, with 16 bases between them. This CDR3 reads CASSPPRGGLTNEKLFF. DNA for the CDR3: TGCGCCAGCAGCCCTCCCCGGGGGGGCTTAACTAATGAAAAACTGTTTTTT.

The V and J genes are TRBV5-5 and TRBJ1-2; 7 bases match TRBD1. V was pared by 6 bases and J by 6 bases, with 8 bases of the junction left unmatched. The germline CDR1 and CDR2 sequences are SGHKS and YYEKEE (reference sequence). CDR3 length equals 13 residues. CDR3: CASTLRGADGYTF. The CDR3, as DNA: TGTGCCAGCACCCTCAGGGGGGCGGATGGCTACACCTTC.

The CDR3 region has the DNA TGTGCCATCAGTACGGACAGGGCTAATGAAAAACTGTTTTTT. This codes for CAISTDRANEKLFF. V gene TRBV10-3 combines with J gene TRBJ1-4, with 8 bases matching TRBD1. After removal of 5 bases from V and 3 bases from J, the junction contained 2 bases not matched to a gene. The germline V gene encodes CDR1 ENHRY and CDR2 SYGVKD. This CDR3 comprises 14 residues.

The chain recombines TRBV18 with TRBJ1-1; D not resolved. Germline assignment: CDR1 KGHSH and CDR2 LQKENI. The CDR3 spans 15 residues. V dropped 6 bases and J dropped 1 base, with 15 bases sitting between them. This chain's CDR3 is CASSDGEGRNTEAFF. CDR3 nucleotide sequence: TGTGCCAGCTCCGATGGGGAGGGAAGGAACACTGAAGCTTTCTTT.

The chain joins TRBV28 to TRBJ1-1, with 8 bases lining up with TRBD1. With 2 bases clipped from V and 10 bases from J, the junction kept 9 bases outside the gene matches. This CDR3 is 14 amino acids long. Looked up from germline, CDR1 is MDHEN and CDR2 is SYDVKM. CDR3 coding DNA: TGTGCCAGCAGTTTAGGGACAGGCTCGCCAGGAGCTTTCTTT. As protein: CASSLGTGSPGAFF.

The chain is built from TRBV28 and TRBJ1-1; 9 bases are a match to TRBD1. Germline trimming cut 5 bases from V and 3 bases from J; bases unmatched to any gene: 7. CDR1 MDHEN and CDR2 SYDVKM come from the germline V gene. This CDR3 has 15 amino acids. The DNA of the CDR3 is TGTGCCAGCAGTGACTGGACAGGGGCTGACACTGAAGCTTTCTTT. Translating gives CASSDWTGADTEAFF.

This chain connects TRBV2 to TRBJ2-3, with 7 bases aligning to TRBD2. The CDR3 runs to 15 residues. Trimming took 5 bases from V and 4 from J; bases not matched to a gene: 9. The germline V gene has CDR1 SNHLY and CDR2 FYNNEI. The CDR3, as DNA: TGTGCCAGCAGTCCTCTAGCGGCGAAGCCAGATACGCAGTATTTT. As protein: CASSPLAAKPDTQYF. The variable domain in full, with the rest retrieved from reference TRBV2 and TRBJ2-3, is EPEVTQTPSHQVTQMGQEVILRCVPISNHLYFYWYRQILGQKVEFLVSFYNNEISEKSEIFDDQFSVERPDGSNFTLKIRSTKLEDSAMYFCASSPLAAKPDTQYFGPGTRLTVL.

The chain couples TRBV9 to TRBJ1-3; D call uncertain. CDR1 and CDR2 (germline): SGDLS, YYNGEE. The CDR3 extends over 15 amino acids. Trimming shortened V by 0 bases and J by 5 bases, and 12 bases separated the two germline ends. CDR3 in amino acids: CASSVGDGERNTIYF. CDR3 sequence (DNA): TGTGCCAGCAGCGTAGGAGACGGGGAAAGAAACACCATATATTTT.

The chain recombines TRBV19 with TRBJ1-5; no reliable D call. CDR3 length equals 12 residues. V was pared by 3 bases and J by 4 bases, with 4 bases between. CDR1 and CDR2 from the germline V gene are LNHDA and SQIVND (reference sequence). CDR3 DNA: TGTGCCAGTAGTATCCTAAATCAGCCCCAGCATTTT. This sequence encodes CASSILNQPQHF.

The V and J genes are TRBV7-3 and TRBJ1-4; tentatively, D is TRBD1 (5 bases). V gave up 5 bases and J gave up 0 bases, with 10 bases separating them. The germline CDR1 and CDR2 sequences are SGHTA and FQGTGA. The CDR3 has 15 residues. CDR3 nucleotides: TGTGCCAGCAGCCCCGGGACTGCAACTAATGAAAAACTGTTTTTT. Residues: CASSPGTATNEKLFF.

This clone was seen a handful of times. This chain links TRBV5-4 with TRBJ1-4, with 10 nucleotides matching TRBD1. The CDR3 sequence is 15 residues long. J lost 8 bases, V lost 3 bases, and 7 bases had no gene match. The germline V gene encodes CDR1 SGHNT and CDR2 YYREEE (reference sequence). CDR3 sequence reads: CASSSTTGGREKLFF. DNA for the CDR3: TGTGCCAGCAGCTCGACGACAGGGGGCAGAGAAAAACTGTTTTTT.

The V gene is TRBV29-1, the J gene TRBJ1-4, with D maybe TRBD1 (6 bases). Deletions cut 7 bases from V and 5 bases from J, with 17 bases between. Germline V gives CDR1 SQVTM, CDR2 ANQGSEA. This CDR3 is built from 14 residues. CDR3 DNA sequence: TGCAGCGCCATCGGGACAAACAGAAATGAAAAACTGTTTTTT. Protein product: CSAIGTNRNEKLFF.

The genes are TRBV25-1 and TRBJ2-7; tentative D call: TRBD1 (6 bases). The CDR3 runs 15 residues. Germline V CDR1 and CDR2: MGHDK, SYGVNS. Trimming left V 3 bases short and J 1 base short, with 13 bases between. CDR3 amino acids: CASSELGDISYEQYF. The DNA for the CDR3 is TGTGCCAGCAGTGAGCTCGGGGACATATCCTACGAGCAGTACTTC.

The chain carries TRBV10-2 and TRBJ2-7; D may be TRBD2 (7 bases). From germline, CDR1 is WSHSY and CDR2 SAAADI. The CDR3 consists of 13 residues. Trimming shortened V by 5 bases and J by 3 bases, and 11 bases separated the two germline ends. The CDR3 bases are TGCGCCAGCAGTAGGGGGGGGGACTACGAGCAGTACTTC. It yields the protein CASSRGGDYEQYF.

This rearrangement joins TRBV7-9 to TRBJ2-2; TRBD1 is a possible D gene (6 bases). The CDR3 contains 15 residues. Trimming cost V 2 bases and J 4 bases, with 11 bases left between them. The germline V gene has CDR1 SEHNR and CDR2 FQNEAQ (reference sequence). As DNA, the CDR3 is TGTGCCAGCAGCTTAAACAGGGTGATCACCGGGGAGCTGTTTTTT. Encoded protein: CASSLNRVITGELFF.

The sample holds one count of this clone. CDR3 nucleotides: TGTGCCAGCAAAGGAGGGTGGGGGAGCGATGAGCAGTTCTTC. Protein sequence: CASKGGWGSDEQFF. This chain connects TRBV6-1 to TRBJ2-1, with D maybe TRBD2 (6 bases). This CDR3 is built from 14 residues. Trimming stripped 7 bases from V and 8 bases from J, with 18 bases between. Germline V gene data show CDR1 as MNHNS and CDR2 as SASEGT.

This rearrangement joins TRBV5-1 to TRBJ2-5; 8 nucleotides agree with TRBD1. Germline lookup yields CDR1 SGHRS and CDR2 YFSETQ. The length of the CDR3 is 13 residues. V was pared by 4 bases and J by 5 bases, with 4 bases of the junction left unmatched. CDR3 amino acids: CASSRDRMETQYF. CDR3 bases: TGCGCCAGCAGCCGGGACAGGATGGAGACCCAGTACTTC.

The rearrangement joins TRBV4-1 to TRBJ1-4; TRBD1 matches 7 bases. The germline gives CDR1 MGHRA, CDR2 YSYEKL. The CDR3 consists of 15 residues. Trimming cost V 1 base and J 7 bases; bases outside gene matches: 6. As DNA, the CDR3 is TGCGCCAGCAGCCAAGGAAGGGGGCTAGGTGAAAAACTGTTTTTT. Translating it yields CASSQGRGLGEKLFF.

This chain links TRBV29-1 with TRBJ2-1, with D possibly being TRBD1 (6 bases). V was clipped by 0 bases and J by 3 bases, with 12 bases between them. The germline V gene encodes CDR1 SQVTM and CDR2 ANQGSEA. The CDR3 has 15 amino acids. CDR3 sequence (DNA): TGCAGCGTTGAAGATCTAGGACAGCTCTACAATGAGCAGTTCTTC. Protein: CSVEDLGQLYNEQFF.

The CDR3 sequence: CASSGAYTNTEAFF. The CDR3 DNA reads TGTGCCAGCAGTGGGGCGTATACGAACACTGAAGCTTTCTTT. The chain employs TRBV6-5 and TRBJ1-1; the D gene is possibly TRBD1 (5 bases). Between the trimmed V and J ends, which lost 5 bases and 1 base, there was a span of 11 bases. There are 14 residues in the CDR3. Germline CDR1 reads MNHEY; CDR2 reads SVGAGI.